The T cell receptor beta chain under discussion was sequenced for a study of CD8+ T cells in alopecia areata. Study-level information: A regimen of oral tofacitinib, 5 to 10 mg twice daily, was given to treated patients.

In its sample, this clone was seen a few times. The antigen remains undetermined. Treatment here: oral pan-JAK inhibitor, 5-10 mg twice daily. In alopecia areata patients, both lesional scalp punch biopsies and peripheral blood were collected. Germline CDR1 and CDR2: SGHRS and YFSETQ. This CDR3 region has 12 residues. V lost 4 bases, J lost 4 bases, and 8 bases lay in between. Once RNA had been extracted, it was reverse transcribed into cDNA to act as the sequencing template. The assay was immunoSEQ multiplex PCR, and TCRdb's table has in-frame clones only and misses some. Here the sample spans some 170,000 clones, approximately 52% being singletons. Study-wide findings and caveats: A great number of expanded lesional clones endured in scalp and blood during tofacitinib. The study found higher clonality in lesional than normal scalp, especially in alopecia totalis/universalis.

This TCR was recovered from a human donor with alopecia areata. Sequencing was performed on CD4+ T cells sorted from blood, taken between weeks 55 and 65, from a patient treated with tofacitinib. The V gene is TRBV5-1, the J gene TRBJ2-5; D not resolved. CDR3 loop: CASSTTLETQYF. The CDR3, as DNA: TGCGCCAGCAGCACCACTTTAGAGACCCAGTACTTC. Based on the CDR3 plus reference TRBV5-1 and TRBJ2-5, the full variable domain is KAGVTQTPRYLIKTRGQQVTLSCSPISGHRSVSWYQQTPGQGLQFLFEYFSETQRNKGNFPGRFSGRQFSNSRSEMNVSTLELGDSALYLCASSTTLETQYFGPGTRLLVL.